One sample yielded the 8 T cell receptor beta chains listed below, sequenced in a study of cytomegalovirus exposure and HLA in healthy donors. The PCR was carried out with 60 Vbeta primers and 13 Jbeta primers. Measured with immunoSEQ multiplex PCR; TCRdb has only the in-frame clones, and not every one. The data show under 150,000 clones, with around 81% seen just once and about 0.76% held by the top ten. Input material: PBMCs. These TCRs come from a young man in good health and CMV-seronegative.

The rearrangement uses TRBV25-1 and TRBJ2-7, with TRBD1 identical over 9 bases. The CDR3 is made up of 15 amino acids. The germline gives CDR1 MGHDK, CDR2 SYGVNS. The V segment lost 3 bases and the J segment 4 bases; nucleotides outside the gene matches: 7. In DNA form, the CDR3 reads TGTGCCAGCAGTGACGGGACAGGGTGGGAGTACGAGCAGTACTTC. Its protein product is CASSDGTGWEYEQYF.

V gene TRBV6-1 combines with J gene TRBJ1-2; the D gene is possibly TRBD1 (6 bases). V lost 6 bases and J 10 bases, leaving 9 bases between the germline ends. Germline V gene data show CDR1 as MNHNS and CDR2 as SASEGT. The CDR3 runs 10 residues. The CDR3 DNA reads as TGTGCCAGCAGGGGGACATTCTACACCTTC. It is translated as CASRGTFYTF.

This chain connects TRBV6-4 to TRBJ2-3, with TRBD2 matching 8 bases. With V trimmed by 6 bases and J by 4 bases, 6 bases remained unmatched. Germline assignment: CDR1 MRHNA and CDR2 SNTAGT. The CDR3 spans 14 residues. In DNA, the CDR3 is TGTGCCAGCAGCGTCGGGGGGGCCGCAGATACGCAGTATTTT. This encodes CASSVGGAADTQYF.

The chain carries TRBV7-8 and TRBJ1-1; the D is unclear. Trimming cost V 0 bases and J 1 base, with 9 bases left between them. Germline V gene data show CDR1 as SGHVS and CDR2 as FQNEAQ. The CDR3 runs 15 residues. CDR3 DNA sequence: TGTGCCAGCAGCTTAGCTCTCTCGGGGAACACTGAAGCTTTCTTT. Its protein product is CASSLALSGNTEAFF. The whole variable domain, remainder taken from reference TRBV7-8 and TRBJ1-1, is GAGVSQSPRYKVAKRGQDVALRCDPISGHVSLFWYQQALGQGPEFLTYFQNEAQLDKSGLPSDRFFAERPEGSVSTLKIQRTQQEDSAVYLCASSLALSGNTEAFFGQGTRLTVV.

This clone was observed a handful of times. This chain links TRBV29-1 with TRBJ2-7; tentative D call: TRBD2 (7 bases). V gave up 7 bases and J gave up 13 bases, with 20 bases separating them. The length of the CDR3 is 11 residues. Germline CDR1 is SQVTM and CDR2 is ANQGSEA. The DNA for the CDR3 is TGCAGCGGAGATAGGGGGGGGAACCGTTACTTC. Protein sequence: CSGDRGGNRYF.

This clone appeared a single time. The CDR3 loop reads CASSLEDSYEQYF. The CDR3 nucleotides read TGTGCCAGCAGCCTTGAGGACTCCTACGAGCAGTACTTC. This chain joins TRBV13 and TRBJ2-7; D gene uncertain. The CDR3 spans 13 residues. V was cut by 5 bases and J by 0 bases, with 8 bases left in between. The germline V gene encodes CDR1 PRHDT and CDR2 FYEKMQ (reference sequence).

This clone was observed once. The rearrangement joins TRBV7-9 to TRBJ2-7, with a weak D call TRBD1 (5 bases). Trimming left V 0 bases short and J 5 bases short, with 14 bases between. The germline V gene encodes CDR1 SEHNR and CDR2 FQNEAQ (reference sequence). The CDR3 sequence is 15 residues long. CDR3 region: CASSLAAGPMDEQYF. The CDR3 DNA follows: TGTGCCAGCAGCTTAGCCGCAGGGCCAATGGACGAGCAGTACTTC.

The CDR3: CASSLGSGSYEQYF. CDR3 DNA: TGTGCCAGCAGCTTAGGGAGCGGGTCCTACGAGCAGTACTTC. V is TRBV7-2 and J is TRBJ2-7; tentatively, D is TRBD2 (6 bases). Germline lookup yields CDR1 SGHTA and CDR2 FQGNSA. The CDR3 is made up of 14 amino acids. V lost 1 base to trimming and J lost 1 base, with 8 bases between them.